The rows below give T cell receptor beta chains drawn from one sample of a study of T cells in Graves' hyperthyroidism and ophthalmopathy. One entry per CDR3 protein, called by TCRdb with MiXCR from the multiplex PCR reads. The table records 730,000 or so distinct CDR3 sequences, 18% of them present only once. Input material: blood. Receptor source: a woman between 45 and 65 years old with Graves' hyperthyroidism that later progressed to Graves' ophthalmopathy. The CDR3 runs from the conserved cysteine through the conserved F or W. Each record gives: J gene, clone size, V gene, D gene, CDR3 length, CDR3 DNA, CDR3 protein. D genes are given only for firm matches. Not every row has a clone size; where given, it reads once, few, many or a size class.

>TRBJ1-2|.|TRBV27|.|13
TGTGCCAGCAGTTTATCCTATCAGGAGGTGTACACCTTC
CASSLSYQEVYTF
>TRBJ1-5|many|TRBV6-1|.|15
TGTGCCAGCAGTGGATACTTCGAGAGCAATCAGCCCCAGCATTTT
CASSGYFESNQPQHF
>TRBJ2-1|many|TRBV3-1|.|14
TGTGCCAGCAGCACCGGGACGACACAAGGTGAGCAGTTCTTC
CASSTGTTQGEQFF
>TRBJ2-5|many|TRBV3-1|TRBD2|17
TGTGCCAGCAGCCCCGGGGCTAGCGGGGTCCAGGGGGAGACCCAGTACTTC
CASSPGASGVQGETQYF
>TRBJ1-2|.|TRBV6-5|.|14
TGTGCCAGCAGTTACGTGGGGGGAAACTATGGCTACACCTTC
CASSYVGGNYGYTF
>TRBJ2-1|once|TRBV5-1|.|13
TGCGCCAGCAGCTTGGCCTTCCTCAATGAGCAGTTCTTC
CASSLAFLNEQFF
>TRBJ2-5|many|TRBV27|.|16
TGTGCCAGCAGTCCCCTCCGGACAGCGTACCAAGAGACCCAGTACTTC
CASSPLRTAYQETQYF
>TRBJ1-2|many|TRBV6-1|TRBD1|14
TGTGCCAGCAGTGAACGGGGGACAGCTTTTGGCTACACCTTC
CASSERGTAFGYTF
>TRBJ1-1|once|TRBV18|.|14
TGTGCCAGCTCACCGATCCAGGGTAACCCTGAAGCTTTCTTT
CASSPIQGNPEAFF
>TRBJ2-3|few|TRBV20-1|TRBD2|16
TGCAGTGCTTTTAAGCGGGGGGGCAGAGTGACAGATACGCAGTATTTT
CSAFKRGGRVTDTQYF
>TRBJ1-2|many|TRBV30|.|14
TGTGCCTGGAGTACGGGGACGGTGGACTATGGCTACACCTTC
CAWSTGTVDYGYTF
>TRBJ1-2|many|TRBV20-1|TRBD1|18
TGCAGTGCTAGAGATCACGGGGGTGGACAGGGGGTATACTATGGCTACACCTTC
CSARDHGGGQGVYYGYTF
>TRBJ2-6|few|TRBV24-1|.|16
TGTGCCACCAGTGACCGGGAGATCTCTGGGGCCAACGTCCTGACTTTC
CATSDREISGANVLTF
>TRBJ2-3|few|TRBV5-1|TRBD1|15
TGCGCCAGCAGCAAAGGACAGGGGTACACAGATACGCAGTATTTT
CASSKGQGYTDTQYF
>TRBJ1-1|many|TRBV3-1|.|16
TGTGCCAGCAGCCAAGCAACGGGACAACCGAACACTGAAGCTTTCTTT
CASSQATGQPNTEAFF
>TRBJ2-7|many|TRBV20-1|.|13
TGCAGTGCTACGGTGAGCCGATCCTACGAGCAGTACTTC
CSATVSRSYEQYF
>TRBJ1-2|many|TRBV7-3|.|14
TGTGCCAGCAGCCCGGACCCAAGGATCTATGGCTACACCTTC
CASSPDPRIYGYTF
>TRBJ2-5|many|TRBV29-1|.|13
TGCAGCGTTGCCGGGTACCTCCAAGAGACCCAGTACTTC
CSVAGYLQETQYF
>TRBJ1-6|.|TRBV5-1|.|15
TGCGCCAGCAGCCGTCAGGGAGTGCCTAATTCACCCCTCCACTTT
CASSRQGVPNSPLHF
>TRBJ2-1|.|TRBV9|.|15
TGTGCCAGCAGCGTAGGGTTAGGGATTTACAATGAGCAGTTCTTC
CASSVGLGIYNEQFF
>TRBJ1-2|.|TRBV2|TRBD1|17
TGTGCCAGCAGCGGGCGTATGGGGGACAGGGGTTATTGTGGCTACACCTTC
CASSGRMGDRGYCGYTF
>TRBJ2-3|many|TRBV19|TRBD1|14
TGTGCCAGTAGTGAGGCAGGGGGCCGAGATACGCAGTATTTT
CASSEAGGRDTQYF
>TRBJ2-7|.|TRBV7-9|.|16
TGTGCCAGCAGCTTAGTTTACGGGGAGCGATCCTACGAGCAGTACTTC
CASSLVYGERSYEQYF
>TRBJ1-1|.|TRBV10-1|.|16
TGCGCCAGCAGTGAGTCCACAGGGTTGTGGATCACTGAAGCTTTCTTT
CASSESTGLWITEAFF
>TRBJ2-1|.|TRBV7-2|TRBD2|16
TGTGCCAGCGCACGAGAGGGACTAGCGCTGTACAATGAGCAGTTCTTC
CASAREGLALYNEQFF
>TRBJ2-7|many|TRBV30|.|14
TGTGCCTGTACCTCCCTGCGACTAGAATCCGAGCAGTACTTC
CACTSLRLESEQYF
>TRBJ1-2|many|TRBV6-1|.|10
TGTGCCAGCAGGGGCTATGGCTACACCTTC
CASRGYGYTF
>TRBJ2-1|many|TRBV24-1|TRBD1|22
TGTGCCACCAGTGATTTTTTGGGGGTACGGGACAGGGCACGCGGGGGCCTGAATGAGCAGTTCTTC
CATSDFLGVRDRARGGLNEQFF
>TRBJ1-2|many|TRBV30|.|11
TGTGCCGGAGGACAGCTCTATGGCTACACCTTC
CAGGQLYGYTF
>TRBJ1-1|.|TRBV6-1|TRBD1|14
TGTGCCAGCACTACAGGGGGCCAGAACACTGAAGCTTTCTTT
CASTTGGQNTEAFF
>TRBJ2-7|once|TRBV20-1|TRBD1|16
TGCAGTGCTAGAGATAGTAAGACAGGGTCCTCCTACGAGCAGTACTTC
CSARDSKTGSSYEQYF
>TRBJ1-4|few|TRBV5-1|.|15
TGCGCCAGCAGCTTGGGATTAAAGAGTAATGAAAAACTGTTTTTT
CASSLGLKSNEKLFF
>TRBJ1-2|few|TRBV29-1|.|18
TGCAGCGTTGAAGGGTCGGGTTCTCGGACTACTCGTTCCTATGGCTACACCTTC
CSVEGSGSRTTRSYGYTF
>TRBJ2-3|many|TRBV12-3/TRBV12-4|.|15
TGTGCCAGCAGACCCGGGACTTGGAGCACAGATACGCAGTATTTT
CASRPGTWSTDTQYF
>TRBJ2-7|many|TRBV11-2|.|14
TGTGCCAGCAGCTTAGTTGCCTCCTCCTACGAGCAGTACTTC
CASSLVASSYEQYF
>TRBJ2-3|.|TRBV4-2|.|14
TGTGCCAGCGGCAGTGAGGGTCCCACAGATACGCAGTATTTT
CASGSEGPTDTQYF
>TRBJ2-5|many|TRBV18|TRBD1|13
TGTGCCAGCTCACAGGGGACAGAAGAGACCCAGTACTTC
CASSQGTEETQYF
>TRBJ2-3|.|TRBV2|.|14
TGTGCCAGCAGTGAACTGGTTAGCACAGATACGCAGTATTTT
CASSELVSTDTQYF
>TRBJ2-3|.|TRBV3-1|TRBD2|18
TGTGCCAGCAGCCAAGGTGGGCTAGCGGGGGGGGGCACAGATACGCAGTATTTT
CASSQGGLAGGGTDTQYF
>TRBJ1-2|few|TRBV5-6|.|14
TGTGCCAGCAGTCCGGTCCCGGGGGGCTGGGGCTACACCTTC
CASSPVPGGWGYTF
>TRBJ1-6|.|TRBV6-5|TRBD1|15
TGTGCCAGCAGTTACGACAGGGTCAATAATTCACCCCTCCACTTT
CASSYDRVNNSPLHF
>TRBJ2-3|.|TRBV7-8|.|16
TGTGCCAGCAGCTTAAACCCAGGGGGGTACACAGATACGCAGTATTTT
CASSLNPGGYTDTQYF
>TRBJ1-1|many|TRBV6-1|TRBD1|15
TGTGCCAGCTGGTGGACAGGGAGGGGGGGCACTGAAGCTTTCTTT
CASWWTGRGGTEAFF